This T cell receptor beta chain was captured by sequencing in a study of neoadjuvant anti-PD-1 for oral cavity cancer. At the level of the study: Before surgery, most patients got three to four biweekly 3 mg/kg nivolumab doses. Non-progressing patients received a fourth nivolumab dose near day 43, then surgery on days 50-56.

CDR3 size: 14 residues. Germline loops: CDR1 SNHLY, CDR2 FYNNEI. The V and J ends lost 10 bases and 2 bases, in that order; junction bases with no gene match: 9. Sequencing used immunoSEQ multiplex PCR; TCRdb keeps in-frame clones, though not all of them. The sample comprises about 6,700 clones, roughly 50% of which are singletons, and about 26% rests with the top ten. This clonotype was sampled from a person between 35 and 79 years old with oral cavity squamous cell carcinoma. V is TRBV2 and J is TRBJ2-5; 8 nucleotides agree with TRBD1. Specimen: tumor tissue, collected before nivolumab (anti-PD-1) treatment. CDR3 protein: CATRDRSIQETQYF. The CDR3 nucleotides read TGTGCCACCCGGGACAGGAGCATTCAAGAGACCCAGTACTTC. The full variable domain, in which reference TRBV2 and TRBJ2-5 provide the parts outside the CDR3, is EPEVTQTPSHQVTQMGQEVILRCVPISNHLYFYWYRQILGQKVEFLVSFYNNEISEKSEIFDDQFSVERPDGSNFTLKIRSTKLEDSAMYFCATRDRSIQETQYFGPGTRLLVL.